One sample yielded the 31 T cell receptor beta chains listed below, sequenced in a study of early stage breast cancer tumors. Sequenced by immunoSEQ multiplex PCR; TCRdb stores in-frame clones only, minus some. The table shows about 5,400 clones, with approximately 64% occurring only once. The sequenced sample was breast tumor tissue. The receptors derive from a person aged 55 to 75 with breast cancer.

The J gene is TRBJ1-1, the V gene TRBV27; D is ambiguous. Trimming stripped 0 bases from V and 6 bases from J, with 17 bases between. CDR3 length: 16 residues. Germline loops: CDR1 MNHEY, CDR2 SMNVEV (reference sequence). The CDR3 here is CASSLSPPGMVPEAFF. In DNA form, the CDR3 reads TGTGCCAGCAGTTTATCCCCCCCCGGTATGGTCCCTGAAGCTTTCTTT.

This clone was observed a few times. The chain employs TRBV30 and TRBJ1-2; D gene ambiguous. Trimming cost V 5 bases and J 4 bases, with 14 bases left between them. There are 13 residues in the CDR3. Germline CDR1 and CDR2: GTSNPN and SVGIG (reference sequence). The CDR3 spells CAWDYAGSYGYTF. The CDR3 nucleotides are TGTGCCTGGGATTACGCTGGCAGCTATGGCTACACCTTC.

This sequence joins TRBV2 and TRBJ2-1, with a possible D match to TRBD2 (6 bases). The germline CDR1 and CDR2 sequences are SNHLY and FYNNEI. Trimming stripped 4 bases from V and 6 bases from J, with 16 bases between. This CDR3 contains 15 residues. CDR3: CASSVGGGARNEQFF. DNA for the CDR3: TGTGCCAGCAGTGTGGGAGGAGGTGCCCGCAATGAGCAGTTCTTC.

The rearrangement links TRBV19 to TRBJ1-2; D is unclear. CDR3 length equals 14 residues. V was shortened by 5 bases and J by 8 bases, with 18 bases between the two germline ends. Germline V gene sequence: CDR1 LNHDA, CDR2 SQIVND (reference sequence). CDR3: CASSPGIGHWGYTF. The DNA of the CDR3 is TGTGCCAGTAGTCCCGGGATCGGTCATTGGGGCTACACCTTC.

A single count supports this clone. The rearrangement uses TRBV11-2 and TRBJ2-1; the D is unclear. Trimming cost V 5 bases and J 3 bases, with 11 bases left between them. The CDR3 spans 14 residues. CDR1 and CDR2 (germline): SGHAT, FQNNGV. CDR3 in DNA: TGTGCCAGCAGCCCCTCCGCGGACTACAATGAGCAGTTCTTC. Translation: CASSPSADYNEQFF.

This clone has more than one count but fewer than ten. The J gene is TRBJ2-7, the V gene TRBV13; tentative D call: TRBD1 (6 bases). V shed 2 bases and J shed 1 base, with 12 bases lying between them. The CDR3 length is 15 residues. Germline values: CDR1 PRHDT, CDR2 FYEKMQ (reference sequence). The DNA for the CDR3 is TGTGCCAGCAGCTTAACCAGGGGTTATTCCTACGAGCAGTACTTC. Translation: CASSLTRGYSYEQYF.

J is TRBJ2-2 and V is TRBV5-1, with 7 bases matching TRBD1. Germline V CDR1 and CDR2: SGHRS, YFSETQ. The CDR3 has 15 residues. After removal of 7 bases from V and 0 bases from J, the junction contained 6 bases not matched to a gene. The CDR3 protein is CASLPGGSNTGELFF. The CDR3 DNA reads TGCGCCAGCCTGCCAGGGGGTTCGAACACCGGGGAGCTGTTTTTT.

In this sample, this clone turned up a few times. The chain carries TRBV18 and TRBJ2-1; possibly TRBD2 for D (6 bases). Trimming pared 3 bases from V and 3 bases from J, leaving 21 bases between. Germline V gene data show CDR1 as KGHSH and CDR2 as LQKENI. The CDR3 runs 18 residues. CDR3 bases: TGTGCCAGCTCACCCCGGAGGGACTCCTTGAAGTTCTACAATGAGCAGTTCTTC. Protein: CASSPRRDSLKFYNEQFF.

This clone occurred a few times. The chain's CDR3 is CASSQEVTAFNQPQHF. The CDR3 nucleotides are TGCGCCAGCAGCCAAGAAGTGACCGCTTTCAATCAGCCCCAGCATTTT. This rearrangement joins TRBV4-1 to TRBJ1-5; D gene ambiguous. The germline CDR1 and CDR2 sequences are MGHRA and YSYEKL. V was cut by 0 bases and J by 3 bases, with 12 bases left in between. The CDR3 covers 16 residues.

The J gene is TRBJ1-2, the V gene TRBV2, with D perhaps TRBD1 (5 bases). Germline V gene lookup returns CDR1 SNHLY and CDR2 FYNNEI. The CDR3 runs to 14 residues. V lost 2 bases, J lost 4 bases, and 11 bases lay in between. This CDR3 is CASSETGLVYGYTF. The CDR3 bases are TGTGCCAGCAGTGAAACAGGTTTGGTCTATGGCTACACCTTC. Full variable domain (remainder filled in from reference TRBV2 and TRBJ1-2): EPEVTQTPSHQVTQMGQEVILRCVPISNHLYFYWYRQILGQKVEFLVSFYNNEISEKSEIFDDQFSVERPDGSNFTLKIRSTKLEDSAMYFCASSETGLVYGYTFGSGTRLTVV.

The chain couples TRBV11-2 to TRBJ2-5; D is undetermined. The CDR3 totals 11 residues. The germline V and J ends were trimmed by 11 bases and 3 bases, with 10 bases remaining between them. Germline V gives CDR1 SGHAT, CDR2 FQNNGV. As DNA, the CDR3 is TGTGCCGTCCGGTGGGAAGAGACCCAGTACTTC. Its protein is CAVRWEETQYF.

This chain joins TRBV11-2 and TRBJ2-1, with no clear D. The CDR3 is 12 amino acids. The V end lost 3 bases, the J end lost 4 bases, and 4 bases lay between the germline ends. Germline-derived CDR1 and CDR2 are SGHAT and FQNNGV. The DNA of the CDR3 is TGTGCCAGCAGCTTTACTTACAATGAGCAGTTCTTC. Protein product: CASSFTYNEQFF. Together with reference TRBV11-2 and TRBJ2-1, the CDR3 gives the full variable domain: EAGVAQSPRYKIIEKRQSVAFWCNPISGHATLYWYQQILGQGPKLLIQFQNNGVVDDSQLPKDRFSAERLKGVDSTLKIQPAKLEDSAVYLCASSFTYNEQFFGPGTRLTVL.

The CDR3 protein is CASSLGDWYEQYF. Written as DNA, the CDR3 is TGTGCCAGCAGCTTAGGGGATTGGTACGAGCAGTACTTC. The chain carries TRBV11-1 and TRBJ2-7; D not resolved. The CDR3 runs 13 residues. From germline, CDR1 is SGHAT and CDR2 FQDESV (reference sequence). V lost 1 base and J 4 bases, leaving 8 bases between the germline ends.

This clone was recorded only once. In nucleotides, the CDR3 is TGTGCCAGCATGCCGGGACAGGGTATGGGGGAGCAGTACTTC. Protein product: CASMPGQGMGEQYF. This chain joins TRBV4-2 and TRBJ2-7; 9 bases map to TRBD1. The CDR3 has 14 amino acids. Germline V gene data show CDR1 as LGHNA and CDR2 as YNFKEQ. V shed 7 bases and J 7 bases; nucleotides not matched to a gene: 11.

This clone has just a few counts. CDR3 amino acids: CASSQGAYYEQYF. The CDR3 DNA sequence: TGTGCCAGCAGTCAGGGGGCTTACTACGAGCAGTACTTC. The rearrangement joins TRBV6-5 to TRBJ2-7; 8 bases map to TRBD1. Germline CDR1 reads MNHEY; CDR2 reads SVGAGI. The CDR3 covers 13 residues. The J segment lost 3 bases and the V segment lost 5 bases, leaving 3 bases of the junction unmatched.

V and J are TRBV4-2 and TRBJ2-3; 7 nucleotides align to TRBD2. Germline CDR1 and CDR2: LGHNA and YNFKEQ. The CDR3 has 15 residues. Trimming took 4 bases from V and 1 from J; bases not matched to a gene: 5. Here the CDR3 reads CASSLRGEGTDTQYF. The CDR3 DNA reads as TGTGCCAGCAGCCTTCGGGGGGAAGGCACAGATACGCAGTATTTT.

The J gene is TRBJ2-7, the V gene TRBV6-1, with 7 bases lining up with TRBD1. Germline V gives CDR1 MNHNS, CDR2 SASEGT. Losses at the gene ends were 1 base for V and 5 bases for J; bases not matched to a gene: 8. CDR3 length: 15 residues. The CDR3 DNA sequence: TGTGCCAGCAGTGAAGTTTACGGGACAGCCGACGAGCAGTACTTC. This encodes CASSEVYGTADEQYF.

The V call is TRBV7-8, the J call TRBJ1-3; D not certain. Germline lookup yields CDR1 SGHVS and CDR2 FQNEAQ. This CDR3 region has 13 residues. Between the trimmed V and J ends, which lost 5 bases and 4 bases, there was a span of 9 bases. Here the CDR3 reads CASSLQQGNTIYF. CDR3 nucleotide sequence: TGTGCCAGCAGCCTCCAACAGGGAAACACCATATATTTT. Full variable domain (remainder filled in from reference TRBV7-8 and TRBJ1-3): GAGVSQSPRYKVAKRGQDVALRCDPISGHVSLFWYQQALGQGPEFLTYFQNEAQLDKSGLPSDRFFAERPEGSVSTLKIQRTQQEDSAVYLCASSLQQGNTIYFGEGSWLTVV.

The chain joins TRBV5-1 to TRBJ1-2; 7 nucleotides align to TRBD1. V gave up 5 bases and J gave up 1 base; unmatched junction bases: 11. The V gene's germline CDR1 is SGHRS and CDR2 YFSETQ. This CDR3 region has 16 residues. The CDR3 DNA sequence: TGCGCCAGCAGTGAACAGGGGCGGGCGATTAACTATGGCTACACCTTC. Amino acids: CASSEQGRAINYGYTF.

J is TRBJ1-2 and V is TRBV19; D not resolved. Germline V gene data show CDR1 as LNHDA and CDR2 as SQIVND (reference sequence). The CDR3 is 13 amino acids. The V end was cut by 3 bases, the J end by 8 bases, with 13 bases between. CDR3: CASSIREKSGYTF. The CDR3 DNA reads TGTGCCAGTAGTATTAGGGAAAAATCGGGCTACACCTTC.

The chain uses TRBV7-6 and TRBJ2-3; no definite D call. CDR3 size: 17 residues. The germline V gene has CDR1 SGHVS and CDR2 FNYEAQ. V was clipped by 4 bases and J by 2 bases, with 19 bases between them. CDR3 amino acids: CASSSRGRVLNTDTQYF. DNA for the CDR3: TGTGCCAGCAGCTCACGAGGCCGGGTCCTTAACACAGATACGCAGTATTTT.

The chain employs TRBV21-1 and TRBJ2-3; the table calls TRBD1, which could not be checked here. TRBV21-1 is designated a pseudogene. The CDR3 contains 16 residues. The CDR3 DNA follows: TGTGCCAGCAGTCCAGGTGTGTCCGGTGGCACAGATACGCAGTATTTT. It yields the protein CASSPGVSGGTDTQYF.

This clone was seen once. The chain uses TRBV5-1 and TRBJ2-1; D gene unclear. V was trimmed by 7 bases and J by 7 bases, leaving 12 bases between them. The CDR3 runs to 12 residues. Germline CDR1 is SGHRS and CDR2 is YFSETQ. The DNA for the CDR3 is TGCGCCAGCCGCCCAGGCGTTAATGAGCAGTTCTTC. Translation gives CASRPGVNEQFF.

This clone was counted a few times. The chain recombines TRBV5-1 with TRBJ1-1; no clear D gene. Germline CDR1 reads SGHRS; CDR2 reads YFSETQ. V lost 5 bases to trimming and J lost 4 bases, with 21 bases between them. The CDR3 runs 16 residues. The CDR3 DNA reads TGCGCCAGCAGGAATTTTGGAGGTCGGGAAGGCACTGAAGCTTTCTTT. Translating gives CASRNFGGREGTEAFF.

This clone is large. The CDR3 DNA reads as TGTGCCAGCAGTGACCCACAGGGTTCTGACTATGGCTACACCTTC. Protein: CASSDPQGSDYGYTF. The chain has TRBV2 and TRBJ1-2; weak D call: TRBD1 (6 bases). The CDR3 consists of 15 residues. V lost 3 bases and J lost 3, with 14 bases in between. Germline-derived CDR1 and CDR2 are SNHLY and FYNNEI.

This sequence joins TRBV30 and TRBJ1-1; 7 bases are shared with TRBD1. In germline, CDR1 is GTSNPN, CDR2 SVGIG (reference sequence). Unmatched junction bases numbered 6, after V lost 3 bases and J lost 5 bases. This CDR3 is 13 amino acids long. The CDR3: CAWSEMGQTEAFF. DNA of the CDR3: TGTGCCTGGAGCGAAATGGGACAGACTGAAGCTTTCTTT. Full variable domain (outside the CDR3, taken from reference TRBV30 and TRBJ1-1): SQTIHQWPATLVQPVGSPLSLECTVEGTSNPNLYWYRQAAGRGLQLLFYSVGIGQISSEVPQNLSASRPQDRQFILSSKKLLLSDSGFYLCAWSEMGQTEAFFGQGTRLTVV.

This clone was recorded a few times. The chain combines TRBV19 with TRBJ2-2; D is possibly TRBD1 (6 bases). The germline V gene encodes CDR1 LNHDA and CDR2 SQIVND (reference sequence). V lost 6 bases and J lost 1, with 12 bases in between. The CDR3 totals 15 residues. CDR3 protein: CASRTGRKNTGELFF. For the CDR3, the DNA is TGTGCCAGTAGAACAGGGAGAAAGAACACCGGGGAGCTGTTTTTT.

The chain has TRBV21-1 and TRBJ2-7; whether TRBD2, the table's D call, matches the DNA was not checked. TRBV21-1 is reported as a pseudogene. This CDR3 comprises 17 residues. The CDR3 DNA is TGTGCCAGCAGCAAATGTCTGGGGCGGGAGGGATCCTACGAGCAGTACTTC. Its protein is CASSKCLGREGSYEQYF.

This chain uses TRBV6-1 with TRBJ1-1; 7 positions agree with TRBD1. V trimming: 6 bases; J trimming: 14 bases; junction bases outside the gene matches: 12. The CDR3 runs to 12 residues. Germline V gene data show CDR1 as MNHNS and CDR2 as SASEGT. The CDR3 DNA sequence: TGTGCCAGCAGAATGCAACAGGGGAGGTCGTTCTTT. This gives the protein CASRMQQGRSFF.

J is TRBJ2-5 and V is TRBV5-4; D unresolved. The CDR3 length is 11 residues. Germline CDR1 is SGHNT and CDR2 is YYREEE (reference sequence). V lost 3 bases and J lost 2, with 2 bases in between. The CDR3 protein is CASSSQETQYF. For the CDR3, the DNA is TGTGCCAGCAGCTCACAAGAGACCCAGTACTTC.

This chain connects TRBV11-2 to TRBJ2-3; TRBD2 might be the D (6 bases). The length of the CDR3 is 13 residues. Trimming stripped 2 bases from V and 4 bases from J, with 7 bases between. Germline values: CDR1 SGHAT, CDR2 FQNNGV. The CDR3 bases are TGTGCCAGCAGCTTATGGGGGGCAGATACGCAGTATTTT. Encoded protein: CASSLWGADTQYF. Full variable domain (rest looked up from reference TRBV11-2 and TRBJ2-3): EAGVAQSPRYKIIEKRQSVAFWCNPISGHATLYWYQQILGQGPKLLIQFQNNGVVDDSQLPKDRFSAERLKGVDSTLKIQPAKLEDSAVYLCASSLWGADTQYFGPGTRLTVL.